Included here is one T cell receptor (beta chain) sequence, with context. This CDR3 comprises 14 residues. Germline V lookup: CDR1 SEHNR, CDR2 FQNEAQ (reference sequence). The germline V and J ends were trimmed by 4 bases and 7 bases, with 17 bases remaining between them. These oral cavity squamous cell carcinomas were HPV-negative and locally advanced. Blood cells were analyzed directly, without culture or expansion. These data originate in a study of neoadjuvant anti-PD-1 for oral cavity cancer. Overall study context: Patients without progression got a fourth dose around day 43.

The repertoire was sequenced with immunoSEQ multiplex PCR; TCRdb's copy has only in-frame clones and lacks some. The data contain 15,000 to 20,000 clones, approximately 60% of them singletons. The starting material was PBMCs, obtained before nivolumab (anti-PD-1) treatment. This chain joins TRBV7-9 and TRBJ2-7, with a possible D match to TRBD2 (5 bases). The TCR originated in a person aged 35-80 years with oral cavity squamous cell carcinoma. The CDR3 reads CASSSSDWGTEQYF. The CDR3 DNA sequence: TGTGCCAGCAGCTCGTCGGACTGGGGTACGGAGCAGTACTTC.